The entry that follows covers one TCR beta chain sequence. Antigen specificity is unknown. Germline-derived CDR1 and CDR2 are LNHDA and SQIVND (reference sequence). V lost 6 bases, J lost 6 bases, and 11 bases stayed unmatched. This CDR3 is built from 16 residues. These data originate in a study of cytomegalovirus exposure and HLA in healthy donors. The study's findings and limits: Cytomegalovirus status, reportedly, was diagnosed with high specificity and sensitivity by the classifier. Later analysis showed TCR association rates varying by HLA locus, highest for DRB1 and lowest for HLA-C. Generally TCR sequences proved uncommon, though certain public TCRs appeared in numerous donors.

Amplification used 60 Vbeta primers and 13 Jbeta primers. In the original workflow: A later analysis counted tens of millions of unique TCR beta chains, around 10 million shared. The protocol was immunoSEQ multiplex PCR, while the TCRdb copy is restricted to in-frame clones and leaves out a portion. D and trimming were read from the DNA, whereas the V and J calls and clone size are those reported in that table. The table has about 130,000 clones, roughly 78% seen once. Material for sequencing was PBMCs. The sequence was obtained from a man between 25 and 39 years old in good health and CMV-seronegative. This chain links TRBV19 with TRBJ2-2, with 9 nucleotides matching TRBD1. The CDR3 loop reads CASRSPDRGESGELFF. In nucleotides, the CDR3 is TGTGCCAGTAGATCCCCGGACAGGGGAGAATCCGGGGAGCTGTTTTTT.